The T cell receptor (beta chain) described here comes from a study of blood T cell repertoires in COVID-19. Assay: immunoSEQ multiplex PCR; the TCRdb copy retains only in-frame clones and omits some. This sample has a few hundred thousand clones, with 80% to 85% found just once. Seattle's enrolled individuals joined amid active infection and were then monitored longitudinally. There are 15 residues in the CDR3. V lost 5 bases and J 2 bases, leaving 12 bases between the germline ends. Germline V lookup: CDR1 MDHEN, CDR2 SYDVKM. This TCR came from a person aged 65-85 years with COVID-19, enrolled during active disease. The material sequenced was peripheral blood. The chain uses TRBV28 and TRBJ1-4; possible D gene TRBD1, 6 bases. CDR3 sequence reads: CASSEPGVTNEKLFF. The CDR3, as DNA: TGTGCCAGCAGTGAACCAGGGGTGACTAATGAAAAACTGTTTTTT.